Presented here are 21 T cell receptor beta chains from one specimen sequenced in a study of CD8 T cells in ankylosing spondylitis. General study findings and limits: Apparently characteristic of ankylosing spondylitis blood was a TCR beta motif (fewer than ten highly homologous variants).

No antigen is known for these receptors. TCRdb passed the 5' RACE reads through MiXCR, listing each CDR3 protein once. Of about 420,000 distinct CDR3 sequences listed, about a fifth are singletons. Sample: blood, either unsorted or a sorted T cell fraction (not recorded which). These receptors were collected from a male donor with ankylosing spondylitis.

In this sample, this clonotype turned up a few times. CDR3 region: CSAIRGVETQYF. CDR3 in DNA: TGCAGTGCTATAAGGGGTGTTGAGACCCAGTACTTC. J is TRBJ2-5 and V is TRBV20-1; the D gene is possibly TRBD1 (5 bases). This CDR3 is 12 amino acids long. The V and J ends lost 4 bases and 5 bases respectively, with 11 bases between them. Looked up from germline, CDR1 is DFQATT and CDR2 is SNEGSKA (reference sequence).

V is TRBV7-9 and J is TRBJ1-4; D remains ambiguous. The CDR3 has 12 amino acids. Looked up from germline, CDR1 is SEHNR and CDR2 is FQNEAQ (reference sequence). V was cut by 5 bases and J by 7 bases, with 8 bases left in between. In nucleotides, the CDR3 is TGTGCCAGCAGCCCGCTGGGTGAAAAACTGTTTTTT. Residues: CASSPLGEKLFF.

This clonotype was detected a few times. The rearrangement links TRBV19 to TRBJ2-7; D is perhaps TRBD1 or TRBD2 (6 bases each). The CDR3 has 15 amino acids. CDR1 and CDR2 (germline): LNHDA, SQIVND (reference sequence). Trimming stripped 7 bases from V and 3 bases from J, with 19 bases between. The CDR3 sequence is CASTPVGGDRYEQYF. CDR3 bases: TGTGCCAGTACCCCGGTGGGGGGCGACCGCTACGAGCAGTACTTC.

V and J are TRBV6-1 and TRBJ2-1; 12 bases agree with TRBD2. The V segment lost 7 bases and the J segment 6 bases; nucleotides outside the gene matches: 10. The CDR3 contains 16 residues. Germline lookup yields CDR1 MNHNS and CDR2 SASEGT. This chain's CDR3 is CASTRRLAGVVNEQFF. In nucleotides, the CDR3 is TGTGCCAGCACTCGCCGACTAGCGGGAGTTGTCAATGAGCAGTTCTTC.

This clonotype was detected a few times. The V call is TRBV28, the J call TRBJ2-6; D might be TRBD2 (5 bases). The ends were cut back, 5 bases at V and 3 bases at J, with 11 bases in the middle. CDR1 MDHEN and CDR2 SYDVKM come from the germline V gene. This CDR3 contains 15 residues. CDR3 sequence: CASSASRSGANVLTF. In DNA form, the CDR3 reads TGTGCCAGCAGTGCTAGCCGAAGTGGGGCCAACGTCCTGACTTTC.

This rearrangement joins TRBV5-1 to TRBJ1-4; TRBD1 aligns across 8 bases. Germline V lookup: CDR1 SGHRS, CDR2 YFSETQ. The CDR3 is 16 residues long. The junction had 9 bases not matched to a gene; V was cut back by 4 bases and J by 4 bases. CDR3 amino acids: CASSATLTGVNEKLFF. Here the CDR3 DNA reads TGCGCCAGCAGCGCAACCCTGACAGGGGTTAATGAAAAACTGTTTTTT.

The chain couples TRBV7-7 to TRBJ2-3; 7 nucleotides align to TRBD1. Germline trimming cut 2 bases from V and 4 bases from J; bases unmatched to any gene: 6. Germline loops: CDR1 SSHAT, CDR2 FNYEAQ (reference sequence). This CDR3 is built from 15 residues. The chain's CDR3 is CASSLTPQGADTQYF. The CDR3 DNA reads TGTGCCAGCAGCTTAACCCCCCAGGGGGCAGATACGCAGTATTTT.

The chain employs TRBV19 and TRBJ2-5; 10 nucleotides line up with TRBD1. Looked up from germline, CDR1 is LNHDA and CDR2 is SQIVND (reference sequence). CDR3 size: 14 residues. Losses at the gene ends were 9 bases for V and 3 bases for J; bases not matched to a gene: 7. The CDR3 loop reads CASRDRGAEETQYF. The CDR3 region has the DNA TGTGCCAGCCGGGACAGGGGAGCGGAAGAGACCCAGTACTTC.

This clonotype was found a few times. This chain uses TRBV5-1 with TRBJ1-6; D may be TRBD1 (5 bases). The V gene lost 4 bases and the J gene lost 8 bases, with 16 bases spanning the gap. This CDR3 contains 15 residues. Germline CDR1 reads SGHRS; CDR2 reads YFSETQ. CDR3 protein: CASSPSTGEDSPLHF. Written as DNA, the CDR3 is TGCGCCAGCAGCCCAAGCACGGGGGAGGATTCACCCCTCCACTTT.

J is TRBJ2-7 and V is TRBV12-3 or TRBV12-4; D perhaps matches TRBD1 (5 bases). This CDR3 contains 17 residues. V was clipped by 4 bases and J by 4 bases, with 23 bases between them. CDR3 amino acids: CASSWGPGYDGKYEQYF. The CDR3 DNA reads TGTGCCAGCAGTTGGGGCCCAGGGTACGATGGGAAGTACGAGCAGTACTTC.

In DNA, the CDR3 is TGTGCCAGCAGCTTACAGGGCGGTAAAGAGACCCAGTACTTC. It translates to CASSLQGGKETQYF. This chain links TRBV7-3 with TRBJ2-5; a possible D gene is TRBD1 (5 bases). V lost 2 bases and J 3 bases, leaving 10 bases between the germline ends. CDR1 and CDR2 from the germline V gene are SGHTA and FQGTGA. The CDR3 has 14 amino acids.

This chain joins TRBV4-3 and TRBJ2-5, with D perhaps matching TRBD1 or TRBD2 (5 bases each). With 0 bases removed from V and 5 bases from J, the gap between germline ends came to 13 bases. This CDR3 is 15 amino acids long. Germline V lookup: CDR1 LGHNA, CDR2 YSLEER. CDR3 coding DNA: TGCGCCAGCAGCCAAGAAGGGGTAGCGAGGGAGACCCAGTACTTC. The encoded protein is CASSQEGVARETQYF.

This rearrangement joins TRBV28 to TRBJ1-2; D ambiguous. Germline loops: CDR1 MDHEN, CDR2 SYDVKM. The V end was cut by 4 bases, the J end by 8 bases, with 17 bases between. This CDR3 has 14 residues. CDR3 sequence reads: CASSSFQRTGGYTF. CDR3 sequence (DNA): TGTGCCAGCAGTTCTTTCCAGAGAACCGGGGGCTACACCTTC.

The CDR3: CASSLEGQVPVGGYGYTF. The CDR3 DNA is TGCGCCAGCAGCTTGGAAGGGCAGGTACCCGTTGGGGGCTATGGCTACACCTTC. V gene TRBV5-1 combines with J gene TRBJ1-2, with D perhaps TRBD1 (5 bases). Germline assignment: CDR1 SGHRS and CDR2 YFSETQ. There are 18 residues in the CDR3. The ends were cut back, 0 bases at V and 4 bases at J, with 22 bases in the middle.

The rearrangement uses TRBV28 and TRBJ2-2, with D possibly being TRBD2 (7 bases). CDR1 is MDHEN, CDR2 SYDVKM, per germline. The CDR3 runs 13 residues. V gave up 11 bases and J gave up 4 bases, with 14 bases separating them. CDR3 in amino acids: CAGRGGGTGELFF. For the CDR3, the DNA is TGTGCCGGCCGGGGAGGGGGCACCGGGGAGCTGTTTTTT.

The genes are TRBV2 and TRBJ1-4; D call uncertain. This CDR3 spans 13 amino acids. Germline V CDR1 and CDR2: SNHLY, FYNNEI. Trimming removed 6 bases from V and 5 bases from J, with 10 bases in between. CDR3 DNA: TGTGCCAGCAGGGGGATGCCAAATGAAAAACTGTTTTTT. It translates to CASRGMPNEKLFF.

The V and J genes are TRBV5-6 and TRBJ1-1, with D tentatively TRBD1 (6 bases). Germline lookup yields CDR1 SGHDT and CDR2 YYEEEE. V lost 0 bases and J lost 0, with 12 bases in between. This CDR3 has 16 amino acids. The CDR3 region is CASSLVLRGLNTEAFF. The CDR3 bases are TGTGCCAGCAGCTTGGTGCTGCGGGGGCTGAACACTGAAGCTTTCTTT.

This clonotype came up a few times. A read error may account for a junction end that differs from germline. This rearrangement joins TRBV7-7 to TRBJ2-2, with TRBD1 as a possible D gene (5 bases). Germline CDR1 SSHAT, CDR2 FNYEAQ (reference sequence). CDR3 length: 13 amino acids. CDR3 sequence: CASSFRDAGELFF. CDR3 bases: TGTGCTAGCAGCTTCAGGGATGCCGGGGAGCTGTTTTTT.

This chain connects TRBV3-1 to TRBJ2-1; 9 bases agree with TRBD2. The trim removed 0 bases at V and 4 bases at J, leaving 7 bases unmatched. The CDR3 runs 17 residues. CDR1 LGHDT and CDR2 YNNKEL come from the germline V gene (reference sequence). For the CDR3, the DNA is TGTGCCAGCAGCCAAGAAGTCCTAGCGGGATGGTACAATGAGCAGTTCTTC. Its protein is CASSQEVLAGWYNEQFF.

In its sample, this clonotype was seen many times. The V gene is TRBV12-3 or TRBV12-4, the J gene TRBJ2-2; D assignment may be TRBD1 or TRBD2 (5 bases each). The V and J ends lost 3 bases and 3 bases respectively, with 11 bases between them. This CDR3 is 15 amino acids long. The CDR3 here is CASSFRGIDTGELFF. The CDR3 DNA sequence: TGTGCCAGCAGTTTCCGGGGCATTGACACCGGGGAGCTGTTTTTT.

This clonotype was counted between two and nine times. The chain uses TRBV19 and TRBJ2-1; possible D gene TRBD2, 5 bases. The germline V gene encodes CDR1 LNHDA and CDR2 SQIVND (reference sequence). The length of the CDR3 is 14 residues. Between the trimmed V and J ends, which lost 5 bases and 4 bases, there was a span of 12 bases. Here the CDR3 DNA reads TGTGCCAGTAGTCCCGGTGAGGGATACAATGAGCAGTTCTTC. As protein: CASSPGEGYNEQFF.